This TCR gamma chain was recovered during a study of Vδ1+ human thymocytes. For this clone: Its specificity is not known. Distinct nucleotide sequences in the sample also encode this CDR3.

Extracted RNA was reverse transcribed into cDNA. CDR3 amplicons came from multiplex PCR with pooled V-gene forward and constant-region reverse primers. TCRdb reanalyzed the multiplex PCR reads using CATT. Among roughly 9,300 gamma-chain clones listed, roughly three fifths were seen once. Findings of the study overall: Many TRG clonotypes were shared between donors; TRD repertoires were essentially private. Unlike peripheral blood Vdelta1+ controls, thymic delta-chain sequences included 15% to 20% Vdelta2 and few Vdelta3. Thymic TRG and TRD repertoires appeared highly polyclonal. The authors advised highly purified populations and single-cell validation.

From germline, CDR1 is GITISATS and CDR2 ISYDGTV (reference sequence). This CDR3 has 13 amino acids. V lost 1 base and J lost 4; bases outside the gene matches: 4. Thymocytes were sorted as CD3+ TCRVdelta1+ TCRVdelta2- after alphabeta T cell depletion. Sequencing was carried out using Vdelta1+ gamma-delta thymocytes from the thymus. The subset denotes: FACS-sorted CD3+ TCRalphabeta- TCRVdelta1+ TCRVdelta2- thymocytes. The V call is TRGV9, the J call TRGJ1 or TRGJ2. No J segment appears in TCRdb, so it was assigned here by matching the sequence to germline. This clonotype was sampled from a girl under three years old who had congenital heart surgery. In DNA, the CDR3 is TGTGCCTTGTGGGAGGTATGGTATTATAAGAAACTCTTT. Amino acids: CALWEVWYYKKLF.